This T cell receptor (beta chain) was observed in a study of blood T cell repertoires in COVID-19. Study information: The analysed material was cDNA or gDNA that came from T cells, B-cell-depleted T cells, or PBMCs.

Under the authors' procedure: Estimated nucleated cell counts came from reference gene primer amplification. Method: immunoSEQ multiplex PCR; TCRdb's copy keeps in-frame clones and lacks some. That table supplies the V and J calls and clone size; D and trimming were determined from the DNA. The repertoire holds some 220,000 clones, with 83% as singletons. The origin of this receptor is a woman aged 25 to 45 with COVID-19, enrolled during active disease. Sequencing used peripheral blood.

The CDR3 spells CASSQVRGNTEAFF. The CDR3 DNA reads TGCGCCAGCAGCCAAGTCAGGGGAAACACTGAAGCTTTCTTT. The J gene is TRBJ1-1, the V gene TRBV4-3; D is perhaps TRBD1 (6 bases). V was clipped by 1 base and J by 2 bases, with 8 bases between them. The CDR3 runs 14 residues. CDR1 LGHNA and CDR2 YSLEER come from the germline V gene.